This T cell receptor beta chain came from a study of human T cells and chemical hapten exposure. The wider study: Sensitization employed 2% DPC on 2 cm by 2 cm of upper inner arm skin. Patients were mainly female, each with alopecia areata, totalis or universalis. The upper back received 0.01% DPC by patch testing, with results read at 6 days.

Regarding time point: patch test 1, 2 weeks after DPC sensitization. Regarding treatment: therapeutic diphenylcyclopropenone sensitization with weekly scalp DPC. The ends lost 7 bases at V and 3 bases at J; junction bases unmatched: 10. The CDR3 length is 14 residues. Germline V lookup: CDR1 SQVTM, CDR2 ANQGSEA. One entry per CDR3 protein results from TCRdb running MiXCR on the RACE reads. The sample holds about 120,000 distinct CDR3 sequences; around 15% are singletons and the top ten take 0.92%. The TCR originated in a man younger than 30 with alopecia areata. Some clones in this sample may be carry-over from other donors' samples. This rearrangement joins TRBV29-1 to TRBJ2-7, with 9 positions matching TRBD1. Sequencing was performed on whole blood, taken in connection with sensitization to the hapten diphenylcyclopropenone (DPC). The CDR3 reads CSAVSRQGVYEQYF. The CDR3 bases are TGCAGCGCAGTAAGCCGACAGGGGGTCTACGAGCAGTACTTC.